This entry lists 26 T cell receptor beta chains sequenced from one sample in a study of graft-versus-host responses after intestinal transplantation. The repertoire was sequenced with immunoSEQ multiplex PCR; TCRdb's copy has only in-frame clones and lacks some. Among about 10,000 clones listed, 30% to 35% were seen once. This specimen was alloreactive CD4+ T cells from a mixed lymphocyte reaction culture, taken before transplantation. Sample subset: CFSE-low proliferating T cells sorted from approximately six-day pre-transplant mixed lymphocyte reaction (GvH or HvG direction). All receptors derive from a human patient who was an organ donor for intestinal transplantation.

This clone was detected a few times. The chain carries TRBV9 and TRBJ1-1; the match to TRBD1 covers 9 bases. V gave up 4 bases and J gave up 12 bases; unmatched junction bases: 7. Germline V gene sequence: CDR1 SGDLS, CDR2 YYNGEE. This CDR3 is built from 12 residues. CDR3 residues: CASSRRDRVPFF. The CDR3 DNA reads TGTGCCAGCAGCCGACGGGACAGGGTGCCTTTCTTT. The whole variable domain, filled in from reference TRBV9 and TRBJ1-1, reads DSGVTQTPKHLITATGQRVTLRCSPRSGDLSVYWYQQSLDQGLQFLIQYYNGEERAKGNILERFSAQQFPDLHSELNLSSLELGDSALYFCASSRRDRVPFFGQGTRLTVV.

This chain uses TRBV7-9 with TRBJ1-1; no clear D. Between the trimmed V and J ends, which lost 2 bases and 8 bases, there was a span of 12 bases. The CDR3 is 13 amino acids. Germline values: CDR1 SEHNR, CDR2 FQNEAQ (reference sequence). In DNA, the CDR3 is TGTGCCAGCAGCTTAAGTCGGCCAGAAGAAGCTTTCTTT. Encoded protein: CASSLSRPEEAFF.

There are a few counts of this clone. This rearrangement joins TRBV4-3 to TRBJ1-2, with 7 bases lining up with TRBD1. Trimming cost V 4 bases and J 1 base; bases outside gene matches: 3. The CDR3 length is 14 residues. CDR1 is LGHNA and CDR2 is YSLEER in the germline V gene. CDR3 sequence reads: CASSRDSSNYGYTF. CDR3 DNA: TGCGCCAGCAGCCGGGACAGCAGTAACTATGGCTACACCTTC.

The J gene is TRBJ2-7, the V gene TRBV19; weak D call: TRBD1 (6 bases). The CDR3 has 14 amino acids. Trimming took 1 base from V and 2 from J, leaving 9 bases between them. Germline lookup yields CDR1 LNHDA and CDR2 SQIVND (reference sequence). CDR3 residues: CASSIARGPYEQYF. Written as DNA, the CDR3 is TGTGCCAGTAGTATAGCCAGGGGCCCCTACGAGCAGTACTTC.

The rearrangement uses TRBV27 and TRBJ2-3; D call uncertain. The V gene's germline CDR1 is MNHEY and CDR2 SMNVEV (reference sequence). CDR3 length: 13 amino acids. Trimming cost V 4 bases and J 3 bases, with 8 bases left between them. The CDR3 loop is CASSSALTDTQYF. In DNA, the CDR3 is TGTGCCAGCAGTTCCGCTCTAACAGATACGCAGTATTTT.

This clone was detected only a few times. The CDR3, as DNA: TGTGCCAGCTCACCAATCCCGACAGGGCGCTCTGGGGCCAACGTCCTGACTTTC. It is translated as CASSPIPTGRSGANVLTF. The rearrangement links TRBV18 to TRBJ2-6; 7 bases align to TRBD1. The junction had 7 bases not matched to a gene; V was cut back by 2 bases and J by 0 bases. The CDR3 consists of 18 residues. From germline, CDR1 is KGHSH and CDR2 LQKENI.

The V gene is TRBV7-2, the J gene TRBJ2-5; 9 nucleotides agree with TRBD2. Germline CDR1 reads SGHTA; CDR2 reads FQGNSA. V lost 0 bases, J lost 1 base, and 0 bases stayed unmatched. CDR3 length: 15 residues. CDR3 residues: CASSLARGGQETQYF. In DNA, the CDR3 is TGTGCCAGCAGCTTAGCGCGGGGGGGCCAAGAGACCCAGTACTTC.

Only a few counts were recorded for this clone. The chain combines TRBV28 with TRBJ1-4; the D gene is possibly TRBD1 (5 bases). Germline CDR1 MDHEN, CDR2 SYDVKM. V lost 6 bases and J lost 5, with 16 bases in between. The CDR3 spans 15 residues. As DNA, the CDR3 is TGTGCCAGCAGCTCTGGGGGGATTGGGAATGAAAAACTGTTTTTT. Its protein product is CASSSGGIGNEKLFF.

The chain combines TRBV5-1 with TRBJ2-6; TRBD1 might be the D (6 bases). The CDR3 is 16 residues long. Trimming removed 0 bases from V and 4 bases from J, with 11 bases in between. CDR1 SGHRS and CDR2 YFSETQ come from the germline V gene. The DNA of the CDR3 is TGCGCCAGCAGCTTGGCAGGGGCGGGCGGGGCCAACGTCCTGACTTTC. This gives the protein CASSLAGAGGANVLTF. The whole variable domain, remainder taken from reference TRBV5-1 and TRBJ2-6, is KAGVTQTPRYLIKTRGQQVTLSCSPISGHRSVSWYQQTPGQGLQFLFEYFSETQRNKGNFPGRFSGRQFSNSRSEMNVSTLELGDSALYLCASSLAGAGGANVLTFGAGSRLTVL.

This clone occurred a few times. The chain links TRBV27 to TRBJ2-6; D may match TRBD1 or TRBD2 (6 bases each). Trimming took off 6 bases at V and 4 bases at J, with 16 bases between the two ends. From germline, CDR1 is MNHEY and CDR2 SMNVEV (reference sequence). The length of the CDR3 is 16 residues. The CDR3 nucleotides read TGTGCCAGCAGGACAGGATCGGGGGCAGGGGCCAACGTCCTGACTTTC. It is translated as CASRTGSGAGANVLTF.

This clone was counted a few times. The chain combines TRBV2 with TRBJ1-6, with TRBD1 matching over 9 bases. The CDR3 covers 16 residues. Germline-derived CDR1 and CDR2 are SNHLY and FYNNEI. V shed 6 bases and J 7 bases; nucleotides not matched to a gene: 10. CDR3 loop: CASRENTGGENSPLHF. CDR3 DNA: TGTGCCAGCAGGGAAAACACAGGGGGCGAAAATTCACCCCTCCACTTT.

This clone has more than one count but fewer than ten. Here the CDR3 reads CASSFTSVADTQYF. The DNA for the CDR3 is TGTGCCAGCTCATTCACTAGCGTGGCAGATACGCAGTATTTT. The chain couples TRBV18 to TRBJ2-3, with 7 bases identical to TRBD2. CDR1 and CDR2 (germline): KGHSH, LQKENI. V shed 5 bases, J shed 4 bases, and the junction held 6 bases outside the gene matches. CDR3 length equals 14 residues.

The rearrangement links TRBV9 to TRBJ2-1, with D tentatively TRBD2 (5 bases). The V gene's germline CDR1 is SGDLS and CDR2 YYNGEE. This CDR3 has 17 amino acids. V was shortened by 4 bases and J by 0 bases, with 17 bases between the two germline ends. In nucleotides, the CDR3 is TGTGCCAGCAGCTCCCTCCCCCCGGGGAGCTCCTACAATGAGCAGTTCTTC. Amino acids: CASSSLPPGSSYNEQFF.

The chain is built from TRBV6-5 and TRBJ1-2; TRBD1 is a possible D gene (5 bases). V lost 4 bases to trimming and J lost 7 bases, with 13 bases between them. CDR1 is MNHEY, CDR2 SVGAGI, per germline. This CDR3 is 13 amino acids long. Written as DNA, the CDR3 is TGTGCCAGCAGTTGGCACTCCAGGGCTGGCTACACCTTC. Its protein product is CASSWHSRAGYTF.

In this sample, this clone turned up a few times. This chain joins TRBV7-2 and TRBJ1-2, with 9 bases that match TRBD1. There are 14 residues in the CDR3. V lost 1 base and J lost 4; bases outside the gene matches: 1. Germline V gene data show CDR1 as SGHTA and CDR2 as FQGNSA. The CDR3 loop reads CASSLDRGPYGYTF. CDR3 sequence (DNA): TGTGCCAGCAGCTTAGACAGGGGGCCCTATGGCTACACCTTC.

The table lists this clone with a few counts. The rearrangement joins TRBV6-1 to TRBJ1-1, with D unresolved. Per the germline V gene, CDR1 is MNHNS and CDR2 is SASEGT. The CDR3 length is 15 residues. Trimming removed 7 bases from V and 0 bases from J, with 15 bases in between. The CDR3, as DNA: TGTGCCAGCATCATTTCTTTGGTCGTGAACACTGAAGCTTTCTTT. It encodes CASIISLVVNTEAFF.

V and J are TRBV5-6 and TRBJ2-1; 8 bases map to TRBD1. CDR1 is SGHDT and CDR2 is YYEEEE in the germline V gene. The ends lost 4 bases at V and 0 bases at J; junction bases unmatched: 9. This CDR3 is built from 17 residues. The CDR3 DNA is TGTGCCAGCAGCCTTTTTTGGACAGGGAGCTCCTACAATGAGCAGTTCTTC. It specifies CASSLFWTGSSYNEQFF.

This chain joins TRBV14 and TRBJ1-3, with D unclear. V lost 0 bases to trimming and J lost 5 bases, with 5 bases between them. Germline CDR1 is SGHDN and CDR2 is FVKESK. The CDR3 spans 13 residues. CDR3 nucleotide sequence: TGTGCCAGCAGCCAAGAAGTAAGAAACACCATATATTTT. Its protein is CASSQEVRNTIYF.

This chain connects TRBV27 to TRBJ1-3, with 7 bases identical to TRBD1. The germline V gene encodes CDR1 MNHEY and CDR2 SMNVEV (reference sequence). With 10 bases clipped from V and 5 bases from J, the junction kept 8 bases outside the gene matches. The CDR3 consists of 13 residues. CDR3 sequence (DNA): TGTGCCACTGCTACAGGGGCGCGAAACACCATATATTTT. It specifies CATATGARNTIYF.

The chain uses TRBV5-5 and TRBJ1-2; D is possibly TRBD1 (5 bases). Germline V CDR1 and CDR2: SGHKS, YYEKEE (reference sequence). The length of the CDR3 is 15 residues. V was clipped by 3 bases and J by 4 bases, with 16 bases between them. The CDR3 here is CASSYTSRASYGYTF. CDR3 bases: TGTGCCAGCAGCTACACCAGCAGGGCATCCTATGGCTACACCTTC.

This clone was observed a handful of times. V usage is TRBV4-1 and J usage is TRBJ1-3; perhaps TRBD1 as D (5 bases). The germline V gene encodes CDR1 MGHRA and CDR2 YSYEKL. CDR3 length equals 15 residues. Trimming cost V 1 base and J 2 bases, with 9 bases left between them. CDR3 sequence reads: CASSQAGEAGNTIYF. CDR3 in DNA: TGCGCCAGCAGCCAAGCGGGGGAAGCTGGAAACACCATATATTTT.

This chain connects TRBV7-9 to TRBJ2-5, with D perhaps assigned TRBD1 or TRBD2 (5 bases each). The CDR3 runs to 14 residues. The V and J ends lost 3 bases and 1 base respectively, with 9 bases between them. Germline V gives CDR1 SEHNR, CDR2 FQNEAQ (reference sequence). The DNA of the CDR3 is TGTGCCAGCAGCTTTGGGACCTTCCAAGAGACCCAGTACTTC. Translation gives CASSFGTFQETQYF.

The rearrangement links TRBV9 to TRBJ2-5, with 10 nucleotides matching TRBD2. J gave up 1 base and V 2 bases, and 8 bases lay outside the gene matches. The length of the CDR3 is 17 residues. Germline assignment: CDR1 SGDLS and CDR2 YYNGEE. The CDR3 loop is CASSVSSGGPRQETQYF. The CDR3 DNA reads TGTGCCAGCAGCGTCTCTAGCGGGGGACCGCGCCAAGAGACCCAGTACTTC.

This clone was observed a few times. The CDR3 bases are TGTGCCAGTAGTATAGGGCAGGTCCAAGAGACCCAGTACTTC. It yields the protein CASSIGQVQETQYF. The chain uses TRBV19 and TRBJ2-5, with D unresolved. V lost 1 base and J 1 base, leaving 7 bases between the germline ends. This CDR3 has 14 amino acids. Germline V gene lookup returns CDR1 LNHDA and CDR2 SQIVND (reference sequence).

This chain uses TRBV7-2 with TRBJ2-7; the D gene could be TRBD1 or TRBD2 (5 bases each). The V and J ends lost 5 bases and 3 bases respectively, with 17 bases between them. The CDR3 consists of 15 residues. Germline V lookup: CDR1 SGHTA, CDR2 FQGNSA. The CDR3 loop reads CASSQQHGTHYEQYF. CDR3 DNA: TGTGCCAGCAGCCAACAACATGGGACCCACTACGAGCAGTACTTC.

Regarding this clone: A read error may account for a junction end that differs from germline. The same CDR3 also results from other DNA sequences found in this sample. The chain links TRBV9 to TRBJ2-3, with 16 positions matching TRBD2. CDR1 and CDR2 from the germline V gene are SGDLS and YYNGEE. The CDR3 has 18 amino acids. CDR3 sequence (DNA): TGCGCCAGCAGCACGGGACTAGCGGGGGGGTTGTTAACAGATACGCAGTATTTT. Translation gives CASSTGLAGGLLTDTQYF.